A selection of T cell receptor beta chains follows, all from one sample in a study of identifying expanded T cells in peripheral blood. Clones were read by immunoSEQ multiplex PCR, and TCRdb kept only the in-frame ones, dropping some. The sample contains some 78,000 clones, around nine tenths of which appear only once. Input material: blood. The receptors were sampled from a person between 18 and 69 years old in good health. The CDR3 runs from the conserved cysteine through the conserved F or W. Fields, in order: J gene, D gene, clone size, V gene, CDR3 DNA, CDR3 protein. A D gene is named only where the DNA matches it firmly. Expanded clones get a size class; other rows say once, few or many, or leave the size out.

>TRBJ2-3|TRBD2|.|TRBV28
TGTGCCAGCAGTCCGTTTAGCGGGGGTAGGACAGATACGCAGTATTTT
CASSPFSGGRTDTQYF
>TRBJ1-1|TRBD1|.|TRBV11-2
TGTGCCAGCAGCTTTCAAACAGGGGGTACTGAAGCTTTCTTT
CASSFQTGGTEAFF
>TRBJ1-1|TRBD1|.|TRBV7-9
TGTGCCAGCAGCTTAGACAGGGGCACTGAAGCTTTCTTT
CASSLDRGTEAFF
>TRBJ1-1|TRBD1|.|TRBV4-3
TGCGCCAGCAGCCAAGATTTAGTAGGGGGCGCGGGCACTGAAGCTTTCTTT
CASSQDLVGGAGTEAFF
>TRBJ1-1|.|.|TRBV14
TGTGCCAGCAGCCAGGTCGGACACTTAAACACTGAAGCTTTCTTT
CASSQVGHLNTEAFF
>TRBJ2-2|.|.|TRBV19
TGTGCCTTGACGTCAGCGAACACCGGGGAGCTGTTTTTT
CALTSANTGELFF
>TRBJ2-7|TRBD1|.|TRBV28
TGTGCCAGCAGTTTTCTGGGGACAGGGCCAACATACGAGCAGTACTTC
CASSFLGTGPTYEQYF
>TRBJ2-1|TRBD2|.|TRBV10-3
TGTGCCATCAGTGATTTAGAGCGGGGTGGGAACAATGAGCAGTTCTTC
CAISDLERGGNNEQFF
>TRBJ1-4|TRBD1|.|TRBV4-3
TGCGCCAGCAGCCAAGACGTCAGGGGGCGTGAAAAACTGTTTTTT
CASSQDVRGREKLFF
>TRBJ1-2|.|.|TRBV28
TGTGCCAGCAGTTTACCGGAGATGTTGGGTGCAACCGTAAACTATGGCTACACCTTC
CASSLPEMLGATVNYGYTF
>TRBJ1-6|.|few|TRBV11-3
TGTGCCAGCAGCCCATTTAGATGGGCTTCACCCCTCCACTTT
CASSPFRWASPLHF
>TRBJ1-5|.|once|TRBV6-5
TGTGCCGCGACAGGAGACCTTAATCAGCCCCAGCATTTT
CAATGDLNQPQHF
>TRBJ1-5|.|.|TRBV14
TGTGCCAGCAGCCAAGATAAGTTGGCAGGGGATAGCAATCAGCCCCAGCATTTT
CASSQDKLAGDSNQPQHF
>TRBJ2-7|.|.|TRBV4-3
TGCGCCAGCAGCCAAGATAGGGGCGGCTCCTACGAGCAGTACTTC
CASSQDRGGSYEQYF
>TRBJ2-1|.|once|TRBV2
TGTGCCAGCAGAGAGGGTAGCTCCTACAATGAGCAGTTCTTC
CASREGSSYNEQFF
>TRBJ2-1|.|.|TRBV6-1
TGTGCCAGCAGTGAAAACCCCTCGGACAGCCTTGAGCAGTTCTTC
CASSENPSDSLEQFF
>TRBJ2-2|TRBD2|.|TRBV7-8
TGTGCCGCTAGACTAGCGGGGGGGCACGGGGAGCTGTTTTTT
CAARLAGGHGELFF
>TRBJ1-1|.|.|TRBV11-2
TGTGCCAGCAGCGCCGGGCTGAACACTGAAGCTTTCTTT
CASSAGLNTEAFF
>TRBJ2-5|.|.|TRBV2
TGTGCCAGCAGCGCCCTGTGGAACAGTCAAGAGACCCAGTACTTC
CASSALWNSQETQYF
>TRBJ2-5|.|.|TRBV7-8
TGTGCCAGCAGCGCGTCTTTCCTGGGGGAGACCCAGTACTTC
CASSASFLGETQYF
>TRBJ2-2|.|.|TRBV21-1
TGTGCCAGCAGCAAAACGCTGGGACAGGGTTGGGAGCTGTTTTTT
CASSKTLGQGWELFF
>TRBJ1-5|.|.|TRBV10-1
TGCGCCAGCAGTGAGTCGTGCGGGGGATCGAGCAATCAGCCCCAGCATTTT
CASSESCGGSSNQPQHF
>TRBJ2-7|.|.|TRBV28
TGTGCCAGCAGCCCTGCCTCTCGGGTAGACGAGCAGTACTTC
CASSPASRVDEQYF